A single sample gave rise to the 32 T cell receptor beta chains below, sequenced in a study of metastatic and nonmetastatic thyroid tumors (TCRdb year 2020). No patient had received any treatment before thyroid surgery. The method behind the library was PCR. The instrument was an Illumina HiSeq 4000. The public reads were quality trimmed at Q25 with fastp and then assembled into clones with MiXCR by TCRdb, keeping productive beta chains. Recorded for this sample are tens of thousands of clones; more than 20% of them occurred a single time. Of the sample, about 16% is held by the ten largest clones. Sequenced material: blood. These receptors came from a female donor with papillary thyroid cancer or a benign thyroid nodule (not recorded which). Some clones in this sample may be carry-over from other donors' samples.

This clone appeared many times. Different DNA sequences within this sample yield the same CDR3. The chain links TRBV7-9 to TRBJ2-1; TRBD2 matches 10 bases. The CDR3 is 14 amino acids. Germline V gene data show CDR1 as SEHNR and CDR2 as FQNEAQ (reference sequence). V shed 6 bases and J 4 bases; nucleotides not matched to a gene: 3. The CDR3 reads CASRSSGSYNEQFF. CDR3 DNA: TGTGCCAGCAGGTCTAGCGGGAGTTACAATGAGCAGTTCTTC.

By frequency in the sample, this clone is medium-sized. CDR3 amino acids: CASRTAGQNEQYF. CDR3 sequence (DNA): TGTGCCAGCCGAACGGCAGGGCAAAACGAGCAGTACTTC. The chain is built from TRBV12-3 or TRBV12-4 and TRBJ2-7; a possible D gene is TRBD1 (5 bases). The CDR3 loop spans 13 amino acids. Trimming removed 8 bases from V and 5 bases from J, with 16 bases in between.

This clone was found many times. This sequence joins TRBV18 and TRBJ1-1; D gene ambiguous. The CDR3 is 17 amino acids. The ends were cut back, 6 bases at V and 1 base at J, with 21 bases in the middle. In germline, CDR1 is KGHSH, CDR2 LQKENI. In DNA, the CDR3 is TGTGCCAGCTCTCACAAGGCGTTAGGATCGGGGAACACTGAAGCTTTCTTT. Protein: CASSHKALGSGNTEAFF.

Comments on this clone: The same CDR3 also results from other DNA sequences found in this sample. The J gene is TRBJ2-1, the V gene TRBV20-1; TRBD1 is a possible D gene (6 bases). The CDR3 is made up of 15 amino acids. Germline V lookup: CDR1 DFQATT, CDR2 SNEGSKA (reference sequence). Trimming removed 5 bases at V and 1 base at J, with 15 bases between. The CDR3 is CSAPQQGKSYNEQFF. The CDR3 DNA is TGCAGTGCTCCTCAACAGGGTAAATCCTACAATGAGCAGTTCTTC.

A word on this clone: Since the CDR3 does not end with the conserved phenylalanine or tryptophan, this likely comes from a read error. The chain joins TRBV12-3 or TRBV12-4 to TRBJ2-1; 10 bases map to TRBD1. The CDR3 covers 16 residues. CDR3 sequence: CVSSTGTGVGYNEQFL. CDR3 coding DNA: TGTGTCAGCAGTACCGGGACAGGGGTCGGCTACAATGAGCAGTTCTTA.

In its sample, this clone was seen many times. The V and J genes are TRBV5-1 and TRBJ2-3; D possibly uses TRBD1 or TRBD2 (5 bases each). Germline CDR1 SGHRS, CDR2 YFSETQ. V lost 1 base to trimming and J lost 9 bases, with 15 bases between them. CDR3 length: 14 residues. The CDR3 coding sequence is TGCGCCAGCAGCTTGTCCGGGGCGACCAGGACGCAGTATTTT. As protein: CASSLSGATRTQYF.

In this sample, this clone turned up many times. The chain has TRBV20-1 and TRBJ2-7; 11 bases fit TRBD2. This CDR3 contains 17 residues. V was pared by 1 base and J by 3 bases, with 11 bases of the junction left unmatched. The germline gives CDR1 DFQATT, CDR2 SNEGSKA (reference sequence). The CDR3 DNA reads TGCAGTGCTAGAGGCCGAATAGGGACTAGCGGTATCTACGAGCAGTACTTC. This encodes CSARGRIGTSGIYEQYF.

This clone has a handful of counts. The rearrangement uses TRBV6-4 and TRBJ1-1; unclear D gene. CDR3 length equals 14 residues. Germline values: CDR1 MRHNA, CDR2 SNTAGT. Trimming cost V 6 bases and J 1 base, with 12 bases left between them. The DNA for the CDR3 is TGTGCCAGCAGCCAGGACGGAAAGAACACTGAAGCTTTCTTT. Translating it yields CASSQDGKNTEAFF.

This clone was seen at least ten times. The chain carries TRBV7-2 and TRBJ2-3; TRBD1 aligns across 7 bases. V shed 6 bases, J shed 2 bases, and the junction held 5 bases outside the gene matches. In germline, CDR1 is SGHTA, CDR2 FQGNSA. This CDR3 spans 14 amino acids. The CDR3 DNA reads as TGTGCCAGCAGGAAAGGACAGGTCACAGATACGCAGTATTTT. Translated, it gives CASRKGQVTDTQYF.

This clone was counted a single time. The CDR3, as DNA: TGTGCCAGCAGCTTGGAGGAGTGGGGGAACACTGAAGCTTTCTTT. This codes for CASSLEEWGNTEAFF. This rearrangement joins TRBV5-5 to TRBJ1-1; D call uncertain. Germline loops: CDR1 SGHKS, CDR2 YYEKEE (reference sequence). Deletions cut 0 bases from V and 1 base from J, with 10 bases between. CDR3 size: 15 residues.

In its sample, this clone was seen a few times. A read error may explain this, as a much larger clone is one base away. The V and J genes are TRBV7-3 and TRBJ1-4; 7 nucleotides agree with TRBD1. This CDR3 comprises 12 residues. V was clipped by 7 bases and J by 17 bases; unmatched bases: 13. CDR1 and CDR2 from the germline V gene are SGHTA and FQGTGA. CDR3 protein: CASISQTGSFFF. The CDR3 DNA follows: TGTGCCAGCATCTCCCAGACAGGGTCCTTTTTTTTT.

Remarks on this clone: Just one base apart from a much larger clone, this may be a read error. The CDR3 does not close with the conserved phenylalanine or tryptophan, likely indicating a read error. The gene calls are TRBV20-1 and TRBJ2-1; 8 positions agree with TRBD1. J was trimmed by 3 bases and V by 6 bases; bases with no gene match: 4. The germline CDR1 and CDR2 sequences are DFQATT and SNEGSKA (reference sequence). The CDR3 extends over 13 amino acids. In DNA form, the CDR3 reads TGCAGTGCGTGGGACAGGAACTACAATGAGCAGTTCCTC. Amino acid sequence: CSAWDRNYNEQFL.

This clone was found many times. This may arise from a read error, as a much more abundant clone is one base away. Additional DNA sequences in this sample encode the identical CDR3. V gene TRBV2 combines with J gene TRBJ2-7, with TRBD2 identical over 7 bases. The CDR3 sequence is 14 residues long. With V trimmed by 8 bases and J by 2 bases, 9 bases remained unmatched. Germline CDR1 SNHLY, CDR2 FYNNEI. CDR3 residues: CASSRLGGTYEQYF. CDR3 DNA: TGTGCCAGCTCTCGCCTGGGGGGGACCTACGAGCAGTACTTC.

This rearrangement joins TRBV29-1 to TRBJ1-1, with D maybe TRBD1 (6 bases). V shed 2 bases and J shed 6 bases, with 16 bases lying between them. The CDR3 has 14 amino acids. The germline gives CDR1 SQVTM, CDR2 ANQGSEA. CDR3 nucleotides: TGCAGCGTTGAACAGGTCCAGGGGAGGGCTGAAGCTTTCTTT. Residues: CSVEQVQGRAEAFF.

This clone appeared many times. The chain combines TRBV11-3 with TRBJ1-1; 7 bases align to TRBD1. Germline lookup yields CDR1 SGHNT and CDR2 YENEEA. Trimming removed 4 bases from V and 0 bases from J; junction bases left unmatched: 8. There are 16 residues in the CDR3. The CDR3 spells CASSSGQHRMNTEAFF. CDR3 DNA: TGTGCCAGCAGCTCGGGACAGCACAGAATGAACACTGAAGCTTTCTTT. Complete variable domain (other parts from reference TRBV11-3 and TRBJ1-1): EAGVVQSPRYKIIEKKQPVAFWCNPISGHNTLYWYLQNLGQGPELLIRYENEEAVDDSQLPKDRFSAERLKGVDSTLKIQPAELGDSAVYLCASSSGQHRMNTEAFFGQGTRLTVV.

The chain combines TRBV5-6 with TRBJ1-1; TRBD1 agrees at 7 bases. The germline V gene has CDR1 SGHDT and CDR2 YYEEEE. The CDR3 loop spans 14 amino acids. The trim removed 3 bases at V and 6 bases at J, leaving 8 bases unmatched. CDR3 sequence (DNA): TGTGCCAGCAGCTCGACAGGGACGTGGGCTGAAGCTTTCTTT. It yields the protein CASSSTGTWAEAFF.

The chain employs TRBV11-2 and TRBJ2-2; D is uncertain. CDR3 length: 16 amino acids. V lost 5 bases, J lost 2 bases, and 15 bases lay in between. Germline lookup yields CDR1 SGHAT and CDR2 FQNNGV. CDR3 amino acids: CASSPLMARNTGELFF. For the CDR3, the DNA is TGTGCCAGCAGCCCCTTAATGGCCCGAAACACCGGGGAGCTGTTTTTT.

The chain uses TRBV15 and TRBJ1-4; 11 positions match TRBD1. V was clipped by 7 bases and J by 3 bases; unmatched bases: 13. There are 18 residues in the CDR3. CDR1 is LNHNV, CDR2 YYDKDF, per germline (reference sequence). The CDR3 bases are TGTGCCACCATCATAAGCCGGGACAGGGGGGCAGCTAATGAAAAACTGTTTTTT. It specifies CATIISRDRGAANEKLFF.

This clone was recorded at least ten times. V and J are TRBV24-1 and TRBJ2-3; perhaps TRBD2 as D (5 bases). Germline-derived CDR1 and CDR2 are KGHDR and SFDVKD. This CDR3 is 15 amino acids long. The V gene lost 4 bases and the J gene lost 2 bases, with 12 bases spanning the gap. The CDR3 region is CATSDRRRNTDTQYF. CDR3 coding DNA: TGTGCCACCAGTGACCGAAGGAGGAACACAGATACGCAGTATTTT.

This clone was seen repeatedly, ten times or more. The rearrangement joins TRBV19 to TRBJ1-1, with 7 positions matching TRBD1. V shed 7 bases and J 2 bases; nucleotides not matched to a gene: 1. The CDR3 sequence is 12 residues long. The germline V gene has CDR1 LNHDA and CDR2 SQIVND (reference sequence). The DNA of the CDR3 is TGTGCCAGTAACAGGGGTAACACTGAAGCTTTCTTT. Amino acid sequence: CASNRGNTEAFF.

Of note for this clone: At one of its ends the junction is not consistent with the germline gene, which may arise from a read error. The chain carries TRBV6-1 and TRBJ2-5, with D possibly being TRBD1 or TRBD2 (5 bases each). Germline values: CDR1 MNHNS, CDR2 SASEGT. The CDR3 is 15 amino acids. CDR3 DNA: TGTGCCAGCAATGAATTTTACGGGACGTCGGAGACCCAGTACTTC. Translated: CASNEFYGTSETQYF.

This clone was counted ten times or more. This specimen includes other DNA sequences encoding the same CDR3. The CDR3 loop reads CSAGEGSYEQYF. Written as DNA, the CDR3 is TGCAGTGCCGGGGAAGGCTCCTACGAGCAGTACTTC. This chain connects TRBV20-1 to TRBJ2-7, with D perhaps TRBD2 (5 bases). In germline, CDR1 is DFQATT, CDR2 SNEGSKA (reference sequence). The V end lost 6 bases, the J end lost 0 bases, and 9 bases lay between the germline ends. This CDR3 region has 12 residues.

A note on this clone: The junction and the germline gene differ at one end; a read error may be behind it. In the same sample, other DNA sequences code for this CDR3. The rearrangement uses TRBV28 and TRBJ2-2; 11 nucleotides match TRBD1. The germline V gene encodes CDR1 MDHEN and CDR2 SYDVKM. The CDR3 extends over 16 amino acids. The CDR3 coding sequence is TGTGCCAGCAGAGGACAGGGGGCGTCGAACACCGGGGAGCTTTTTTTT. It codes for CASRGQGASNTGELFF.

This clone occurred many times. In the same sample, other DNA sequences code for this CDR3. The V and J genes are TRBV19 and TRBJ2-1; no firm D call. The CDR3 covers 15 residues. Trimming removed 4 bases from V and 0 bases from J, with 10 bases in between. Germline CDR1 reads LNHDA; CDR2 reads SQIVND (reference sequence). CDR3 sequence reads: CASSRSLSSYNEQFF. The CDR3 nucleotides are TGTGCCAGTAGTAGATCATTGAGCTCCTACAATGAGCAGTTCTTC.

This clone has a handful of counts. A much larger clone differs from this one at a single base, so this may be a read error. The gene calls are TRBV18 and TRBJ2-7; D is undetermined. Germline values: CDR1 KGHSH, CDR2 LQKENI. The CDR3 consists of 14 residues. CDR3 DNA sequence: TGTGCCAACTCACCACCGGTTATGAATACCGCGCAGTACTTC. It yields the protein CANSPPVMNTAQYF.

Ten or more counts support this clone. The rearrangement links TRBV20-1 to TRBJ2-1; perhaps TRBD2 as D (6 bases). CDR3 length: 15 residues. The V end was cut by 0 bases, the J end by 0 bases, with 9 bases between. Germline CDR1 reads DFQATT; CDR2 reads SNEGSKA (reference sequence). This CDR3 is CSARDFGSSYNEQFF. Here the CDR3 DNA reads TGCAGTGCTAGAGATTTCGGGAGCTCCTACAATGAGCAGTTCTTC.

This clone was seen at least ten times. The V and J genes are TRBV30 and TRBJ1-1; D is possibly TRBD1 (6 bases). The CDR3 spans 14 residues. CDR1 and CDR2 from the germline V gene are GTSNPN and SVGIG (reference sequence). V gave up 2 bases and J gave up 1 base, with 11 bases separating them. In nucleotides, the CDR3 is TGTGCCTGGAGTTGGGGGCGCGGGAACACTGAAGCTTTCTTT. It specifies CAWSWGRGNTEAFF.

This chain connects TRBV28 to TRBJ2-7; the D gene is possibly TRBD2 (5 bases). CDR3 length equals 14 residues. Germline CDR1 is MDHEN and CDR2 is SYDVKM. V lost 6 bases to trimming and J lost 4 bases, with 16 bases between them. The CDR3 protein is CASSLKEGGYEQYF. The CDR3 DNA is TGTGCCAGCAGCTTAAAGGAAGGAGGATACGAGCAGTACTTC.

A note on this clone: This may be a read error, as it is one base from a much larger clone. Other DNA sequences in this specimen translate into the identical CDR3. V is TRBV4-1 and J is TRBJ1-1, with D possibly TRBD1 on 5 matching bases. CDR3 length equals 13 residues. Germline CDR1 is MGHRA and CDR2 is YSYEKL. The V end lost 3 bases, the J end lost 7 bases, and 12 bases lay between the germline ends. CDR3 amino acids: CASSQGPGVEAFF. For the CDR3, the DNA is TGCGCCAGCAGCCAGGGGCCCGGGGTTGAAGCTTTCTTT.

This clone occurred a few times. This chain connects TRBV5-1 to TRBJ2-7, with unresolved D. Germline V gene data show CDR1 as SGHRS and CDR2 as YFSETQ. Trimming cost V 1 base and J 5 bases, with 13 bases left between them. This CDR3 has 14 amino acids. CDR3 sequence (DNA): TGCGCCAGCAGCTTGCGGGCACAACTCGACGAGCAGTACTTC. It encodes CASSLRAQLDEQYF.

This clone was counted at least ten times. CDR3: CASSQVSASGSLNEQFF. CDR3 nucleotide sequence: TGTGCCAGCAGCCAAGTGAGTGCTAGCGGGAGTCTAAATGAGCAGTTCTTC. The rearrangement joins TRBV3-1 to TRBJ2-1; 10 nucleotides agree with TRBD2. Germline trimming cut 1 base from V and 7 bases from J; bases unmatched to any gene: 10. Germline-derived CDR1 and CDR2 are LGHDT and YNNKEL (reference sequence). CDR3 length: 17 amino acids.

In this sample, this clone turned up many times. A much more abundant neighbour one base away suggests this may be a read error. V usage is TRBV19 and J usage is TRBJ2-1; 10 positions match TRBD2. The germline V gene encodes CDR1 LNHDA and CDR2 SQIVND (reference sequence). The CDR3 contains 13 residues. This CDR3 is CADSSGRVQGQLF. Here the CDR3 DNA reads TGTGCCGATTCGAGCGGGAGGGTCCAGGGGCAGTTGTTC.